Detailed here is one T cell receptor (beta chain). Source study methods: Cell counts per sample came from amplifying reference gene primers. The repertoire was sequenced with immunoSEQ multiplex PCR; TCRdb's copy has only in-frame clones and lacks some. V and J calls and clone size are those listed in that table; D and trimming were worked out from the DNA. The repertoire holds tens of thousands of clones, with 65% to 85% as singletons. The CDR3 has 12 amino acids. CDR1 and CDR2 (germline): MNHEY, SVGAGI. V lost 7 bases to trimming and J lost 13 bases, with 17 bases between them. This specimen belongs to a study of blood T cell repertoires in COVID-19. Enrolled through a virtual design, the participants were between roughly 18 and 100 years of age and came from 24 US areas.

This receptor was obtained from a woman aged 40 to 50 with acute COVID-19. This rearrangement joins TRBV6-5 to TRBJ2-1, with a weak D call TRBD2 (7 bases). The source material was PBMCs or T cells enriched from blood (not recorded which). The DNA of the CDR3 is TGTGCCAGCACCGGGGGGCAGGGGCCCCAGTTCTTC. Its translation is CASTGGQGPQFF.